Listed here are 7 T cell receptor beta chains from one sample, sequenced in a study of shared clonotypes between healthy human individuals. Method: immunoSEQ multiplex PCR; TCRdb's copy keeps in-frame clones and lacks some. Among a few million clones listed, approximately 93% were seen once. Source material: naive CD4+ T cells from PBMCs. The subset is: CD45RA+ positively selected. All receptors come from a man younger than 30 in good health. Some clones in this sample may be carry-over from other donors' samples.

In DNA form, the CDR3 reads TGCGCCAGCAGCTTGGGCAGGGAGGGGCTGGACGAGCAGTACTTC. Its translation is CASSLGREGLDEQYF. The chain combines TRBV5-1 with TRBJ2-7; 7 bases map to TRBD2. Germline V gene sequence: CDR1 SGHRS, CDR2 YFSETQ. Trimming took 0 bases from V and 5 from J; bases not matched to a gene: 8. The CDR3 runs to 15 residues. Filled out from reference TRBV5-1 and TRBJ2-7, the complete variable domain reads KAGVTQTPRYLIKTRGQQVTLSCSPISGHRSVSWYQQTPGQGLQFLFEYFSETQRNKGNFPGRFSGRQFSNSRSEMNVSTLELGDSALYLCASSLGREGLDEQYFGPGTRLTVT.

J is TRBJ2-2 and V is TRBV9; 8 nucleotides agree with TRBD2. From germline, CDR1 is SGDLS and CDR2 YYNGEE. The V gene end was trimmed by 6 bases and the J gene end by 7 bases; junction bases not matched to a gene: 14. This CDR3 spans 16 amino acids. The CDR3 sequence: CASNREGRVPNGELFF. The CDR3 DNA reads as TGTGCCAGCAATCGGGAGGGGAGGGTACCCAACGGGGAGCTGTTTTTT.

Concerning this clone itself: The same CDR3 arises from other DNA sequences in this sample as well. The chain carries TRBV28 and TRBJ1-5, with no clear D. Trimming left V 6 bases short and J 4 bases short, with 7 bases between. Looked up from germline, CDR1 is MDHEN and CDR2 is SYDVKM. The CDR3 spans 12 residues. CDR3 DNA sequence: TGTGCCAGCAGGACGGGGAATCAGCCCCAGCATTTT. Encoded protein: CASRTGNQPQHF.

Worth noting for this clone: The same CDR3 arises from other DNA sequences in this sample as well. In DNA, the CDR3 is TGTGCCATCAGCCGACAGGGGATGAACACTGAAGCTTTCTTT. This gives the protein CAISRQGMNTEAFF. The chain recombines TRBV10-3 with TRBJ1-1; TRBD1 agrees at 8 bases. The length of the CDR3 is 14 residues. After removal of 6 bases from V and 0 bases from J, the junction contained 3 bases not matched to a gene. Germline CDR1 is ENHRY and CDR2 is SYGVKD.

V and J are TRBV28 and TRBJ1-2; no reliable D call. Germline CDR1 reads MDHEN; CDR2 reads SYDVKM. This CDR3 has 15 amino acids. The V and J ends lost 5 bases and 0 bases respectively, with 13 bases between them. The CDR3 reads CASSPYTSPNYGYTF. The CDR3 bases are TGTGCCAGCAGTCCTTACACTTCCCCTAACTATGGCTACACCTTC.

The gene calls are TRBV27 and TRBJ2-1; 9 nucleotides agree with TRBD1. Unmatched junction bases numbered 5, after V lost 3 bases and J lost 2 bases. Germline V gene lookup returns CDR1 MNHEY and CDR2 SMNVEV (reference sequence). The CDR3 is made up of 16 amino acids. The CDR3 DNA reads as TGTGCCAGCAGTTTCCGGGACAGGGCTACCTACAATGAGCAGTTCTTC. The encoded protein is CASSFRDRATYNEQFF.

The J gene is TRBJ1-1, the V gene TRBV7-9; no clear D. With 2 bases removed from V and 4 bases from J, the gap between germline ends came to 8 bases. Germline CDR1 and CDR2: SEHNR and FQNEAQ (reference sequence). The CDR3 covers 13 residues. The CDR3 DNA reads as TGTGCCAGCAGCTTAAACCTAGCCACTGAAGCTTTCTTT. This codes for CASSLNLATEAFF.